This T cell receptor (beta chain) was observed in a study of OX40 agonist ivuxolimab in advanced cancers. Study at large: As their treatment, patients were administered ivuxolimab, an agonistic anti-OX40 (CD134) antibody. Dose-escalation patients had hepatocellular carcinoma, melanoma, renal cell or head and neck cancer. Past anti-PD-1, anti-PD-L1 or anti-CTLA-4 therapy was accepted, and roughly 37% had received some.

Germline V gives CDR1 SEHNR, CDR2 FQNEAQ (reference sequence). The CDR3 contains 14 residues. The V end lost 5 bases, the J end lost 3 bases, and 11 bases lay between the germline ends. This clone came up many times. As yet, its antigen is unknown. Here immunoSEQ multiplex PCR was the method, and the copy in TCRdb shows in-frame clones only, minus some. The sample holds approximately 68,000 clones; approximately 84% are singletons and the top ten take approximately 2%. Whole-study results and caveats: At 0.1-3.0 mg/kg, partial responders had clonal expansion among the lowest observed.

The chain uses TRBV7-9 and TRBJ1-5; D is perhaps TRBD1 (5 bases). The origin of this receptor is an adult with an advanced solid tumor such as melanoma, head and neck, liver or kidney cancer. Specimen: CD4+ or CD8+ T cells sorted from blood, collected in a trial of the OX40 agonist ivuxolimab. The CDR3 nucleotides read TGTGCCAGCAGCCGACCGGGACCCAATCAGCCCCAGCATTTT. This encodes CASSRPGPNQPQHF.